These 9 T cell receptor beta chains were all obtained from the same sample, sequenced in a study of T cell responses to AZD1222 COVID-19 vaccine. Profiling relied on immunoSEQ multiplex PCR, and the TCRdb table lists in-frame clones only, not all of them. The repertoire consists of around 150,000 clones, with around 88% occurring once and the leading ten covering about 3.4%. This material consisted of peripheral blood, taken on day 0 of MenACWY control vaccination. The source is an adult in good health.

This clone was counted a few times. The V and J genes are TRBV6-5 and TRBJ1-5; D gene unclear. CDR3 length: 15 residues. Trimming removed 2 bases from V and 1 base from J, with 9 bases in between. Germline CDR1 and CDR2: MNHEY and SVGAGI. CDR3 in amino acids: CASSYPAGSNQPQHF. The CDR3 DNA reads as TGTGCCAGCAGTTACCCGGCGGGGAGCAATCAGCCCCAGCATTTT.

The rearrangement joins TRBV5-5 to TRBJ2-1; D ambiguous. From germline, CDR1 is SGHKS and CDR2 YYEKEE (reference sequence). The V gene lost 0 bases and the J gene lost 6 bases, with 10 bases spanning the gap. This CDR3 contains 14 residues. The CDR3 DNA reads TGTGCCAGCAGCTTGGGCGGCTTGGTCAATGAGCAGTTCTTC. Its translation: CASSLGGLVNEQFF.

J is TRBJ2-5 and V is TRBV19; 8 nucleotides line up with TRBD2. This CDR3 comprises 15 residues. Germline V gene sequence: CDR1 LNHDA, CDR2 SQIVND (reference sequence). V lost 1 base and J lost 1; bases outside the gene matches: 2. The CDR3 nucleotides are TGTGCCAGTAGTATAGCCCGGGGGGGCCAAGAGACCCAGTACTTC. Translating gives CASSIARGGQETQYF.

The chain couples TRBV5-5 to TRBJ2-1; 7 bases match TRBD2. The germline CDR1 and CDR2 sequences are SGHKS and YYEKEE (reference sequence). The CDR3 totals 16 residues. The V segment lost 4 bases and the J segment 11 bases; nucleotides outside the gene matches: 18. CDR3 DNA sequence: TGTGCCAGCAGCGACACAAGACTAGCCCGCTCTCATCAGCAGTTCTTC. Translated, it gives CASSDTRLARSHQQFF.

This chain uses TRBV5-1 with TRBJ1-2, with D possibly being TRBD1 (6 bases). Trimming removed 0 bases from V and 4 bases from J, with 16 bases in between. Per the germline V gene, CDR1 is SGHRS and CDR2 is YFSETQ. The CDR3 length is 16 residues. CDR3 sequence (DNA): TGCGCCAGCAGCTTGGGGGACATGATTTCCGGCTATGGCTACACCTTC. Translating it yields CASSLGDMISGYGYTF.

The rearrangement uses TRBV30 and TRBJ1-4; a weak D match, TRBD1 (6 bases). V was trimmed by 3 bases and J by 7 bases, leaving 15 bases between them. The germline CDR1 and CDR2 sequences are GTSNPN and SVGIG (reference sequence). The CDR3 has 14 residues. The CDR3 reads CAWRGAIRGEKLFF. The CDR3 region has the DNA TGTGCCTGGAGGGGGGCAATCCGGGGTGAAAAACTGTTTTTT.

This CDR3 is CASSVAGRLEVAGELFF. The CDR3 DNA reads TGTGCCAGCAGCGTAGCTGGGCGACTAGAAGTTGCCGGGGAGCTGTTTTTT. V is TRBV9 and J is TRBJ2-2; the D gene is possibly TRBD2 (6 bases). The CDR3 is made up of 17 amino acids. Trimming removed 0 bases from V and 6 bases from J, with 18 bases in between. The V gene's germline CDR1 is SGDLS and CDR2 YYNGEE.

CDR3: CASSVNGDPWDYEQYF. In nucleotides, the CDR3 is TGTGCCAGCAGCGTCAACGGGGACCCATGGGACTACGAGCAGTACTTC. The chain joins TRBV9 to TRBJ2-7; D could derive from TRBD1 or TRBD2 (5 bases each). V lost 2 bases to trimming and J lost 3 bases, with 18 bases between them. The CDR3 extends over 16 amino acids. The germline V gene has CDR1 SGDLS and CDR2 YYNGEE.

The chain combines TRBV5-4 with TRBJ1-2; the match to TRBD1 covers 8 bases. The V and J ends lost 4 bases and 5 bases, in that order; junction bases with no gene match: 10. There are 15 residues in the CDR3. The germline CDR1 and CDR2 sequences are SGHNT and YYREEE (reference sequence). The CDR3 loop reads CASSGPGQGIYGYTF. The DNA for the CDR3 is TGTGCCAGCAGCGGACCCGGACAGGGCATATATGGCTACACCTTC.